Shown below are 29 T cell receptor beta chains from a single sample sequenced in a study of T cells in Graves' hyperthyroidism and ophthalmopathy. The TCR beta CDR3 regions underwent amplification using RNA transcripts as the source. In the first-round RT-PCR of the TCR CDR3, the HTBI primer set was used. From the multiplex PCR reads, TCRdb called clonotypes with MiXCR, one entry per CDR3 protein. The repertoire has about 760,000 distinct CDR3 sequences, just over 35% of them found once; the top ten carry less than 35%. The material sequenced was blood. These TCRs come from a woman aged 40 to 55 with Graves' hyperthyroidism.

The rearrangement joins TRBV5-1 to TRBJ1-4, with D possibly TRBD1 on 5 matching bases. The CDR3 covers 17 residues. Trimming pared 0 bases from V and 0 bases from J, leaving 12 bases between. Germline CDR1 is SGHRS and CDR2 is YFSETQ. As DNA, the CDR3 is TGCGCCAGCAGCTTGGAGTTCCAAGGGGCAACTAATGAAAAACTGTTTTTT. Protein sequence: CASSLEFQGATNEKLFF.

The chain couples TRBV9 to TRBJ1-6, with D perhaps TRBD1 (5 bases). CDR1 is SGDLS and CDR2 is YYNGEE in the germline V gene. With 4 bases removed from V and 2 bases from J, the gap between germline ends came to 28 bases. The CDR3 loop spans 21 amino acids. The CDR3 spells CASSPWERHGGPGAYNSPLHF. CDR3 coding DNA: TGTGCCAGCAGCCCGTGGGAGCGACACGGCGGCCCGGGGGCCTATAATTCACCCCTCCACTTT.

The rearrangement uses TRBV24-1 and TRBJ1-4; no clear D. The V end was cut by 7 bases, the J end by 7 bases, with 21 bases between. The CDR3 spans 16 residues. Germline V gene lookup returns CDR1 KGHDR and CDR2 SFDVKD. The CDR3 is CATSDREPGRREKLFF. CDR3 sequence (DNA): TGTGCCACCAGCGACCGGGAGCCGGGCCGGCGTGAAAAACTGTTTTTT.

The chain links TRBV11-2 to TRBJ2-7, with D maybe TRBD2 (6 bases). The germline CDR1 and CDR2 sequences are SGHAT and FQNNGV. V was trimmed by 5 bases and J by 2 bases, leaving 16 bases between them. The CDR3 loop spans 15 amino acids. CDR3 region: CASSLRRGGPYEQYF. The CDR3 DNA follows: TGTGCCAGCAGCCTTCGTCGGGGAGGACCCTACGAGCAGTACTTC. Together with reference TRBV11-2 and TRBJ2-7, the CDR3 gives the full variable domain: EAGVAQSPRYKIIEKRQSVAFWCNPISGHATLYWYQQILGQGPKLLIQFQNNGVVDDSQLPKDRFSAERLKGVDSTLKIQPAKLEDSAVYLCASSLRRGGPYEQYFGPGTRLTVT.

This clonotype was observed many times. The V call is TRBV7-2, the J call TRBJ1-6, with 9 bases matching TRBD1. The CDR3 loop spans 16 amino acids. The V segment lost 5 bases and the J segment 7 bases; nucleotides outside the gene matches: 9. Looked up from germline, CDR1 is SGHTA and CDR2 is FQGNSA. The CDR3 DNA sequence: TGTGCCAGCAGCCAACAACAGGGGGCGGGAAATTCACCCCTCCACTTT. Translated: CASSQQQGAGNSPLHF.

This clonotype was seen only a few times. The genes are TRBV15 and TRBJ2-7; no clear D. Germline assignment: CDR1 LNHNV and CDR2 YYDKDF (reference sequence). The V and J ends lost 5 bases and 1 base respectively, with 15 bases between them. The CDR3 contains 15 residues. For the CDR3, the DNA is TGTGCCACCAGCCTGTCCCTAACAGATTCCTACGAGCAGTACTTC. Translation: CATSLSLTDSYEQYF.

This clonotype was detected many times. The genes are TRBV7-9 and TRBJ2-7, with TRBD1 matching 7 bases. Trimming removed 2 bases from V and 2 bases from J; junction bases left unmatched: 6. The CDR3 totals 15 residues. From germline, CDR1 is SEHNR and CDR2 FQNEAQ (reference sequence). CDR3 residues: CASSLLAGGAYEQYF. In DNA form, the CDR3 reads TGTGCCAGCAGCTTACTGGCAGGGGGAGCCTACGAGCAGTACTTC.

This clonotype was seen ten or more times. The V call is TRBV7-2, the J call TRBJ2-5; TRBD1 matches 8 bases. This CDR3 contains 15 residues. The germline V gene has CDR1 SGHTA and CDR2 FQGNSA. V lost 3 bases to trimming and J lost 5 bases; unmatched junction nucleotides: 8. Written as DNA, the CDR3 is TGTGCCAGCAGCTTTCAACAGGGGGATGGGGAGACCCAGTACTTC. Protein: CASSFQQGDGETQYF.

The rearrangement joins TRBV7-9 to TRBJ2-3; no definite D call. The CDR3 has 12 amino acids. Germline-derived CDR1 and CDR2 are SEHNR and FQNEAQ (reference sequence). Deletions cut 7 bases from V and 2 bases from J, with 7 bases between. In nucleotides, the CDR3 is TGTGCCAGCAACATTTACACAGATACGCAGTATTTT. Residues: CASNIYTDTQYF.

This clonotype has at least ten counts. This chain joins TRBV7-9 and TRBJ1-2; no clear D gene. Per the germline V gene, CDR1 is SEHNR and CDR2 is FQNEAQ (reference sequence). Trimming left V 4 bases short and J 7 bases short, with 22 bases between. There are 16 residues in the CDR3. The CDR3 nucleotides are TGTGCCAGCAGCTCCCGGCGGACGGTCTTTTCGGGTGGCTACACCTTC. Amino acids: CASSSRRTVFSGGYTF.

This clonotype was recorded at least ten times. The rearrangement joins TRBV12-3 or TRBV12-4 to TRBJ2-5; 8 bases match TRBD1. The CDR3 runs to 14 residues. After removal of 5 bases from V and 5 bases from J, the junction contained 7 bases not matched to a gene. The CDR3 reads CASSLPDRVETQYF. The DNA for the CDR3 is TGTGCCAGCAGTCTCCCGGACAGGGTGGAGACCCAGTACTTC.

The chain has TRBV7-9 and TRBJ2-7; D may match TRBD1 or TRBD2 (5 bases each). V was clipped by 5 bases and J by 2 bases, with 16 bases between them. This CDR3 contains 15 residues. Germline values: CDR1 SEHNR, CDR2 FQNEAQ (reference sequence). The CDR3 loop reads CASSAPSGTAYEQYF. In nucleotides, the CDR3 is TGTGCCAGCAGCGCCCCGTCCGGGACCGCCTACGAGCAGTACTTC.

A remark on this clonotype: A read error may explain this, as a much larger clone is one base away. The genes are TRBV7-6 and TRBJ2-7; no reliable D call. CDR3 size: 12 residues. The V gene's germline CDR1 is SGHVS and CDR2 FNYEAQ. CDR3 nucleotides: TGTGCCAGCAGCTTAGGCCCGAACGAGCGGTACTTC. Amino acids: CASSLGPNERYF. The entire variable domain, with the rest obtained from reference TRBV7-6 and TRBJ2-7, is as follows: GAGVSQSPRYKVTKRGQDVALRCDPISGHVSLYWYRQALGQGPEFLTYFNYEAQQDKSGLPNDRFSAERPEGSISTLTIQRTEQRDSAMYRCASSLGPNERYFGPGTRLTVT.

This clonotype was recorded at least ten times. This chain connects TRBV7-2 to TRBJ2-5, with no clear D. The germline gives CDR1 SGHTA, CDR2 FQGNSA. V lost 5 bases, J lost 2 bases, and 12 bases lay in between. The length of the CDR3 is 14 residues. CDR3 amino acids: CASSRSPTQETQYF. As DNA, the CDR3 is TGTGCCAGCAGCCGTTCCCCTACACAAGAGACCCAGTACTTC.

At least ten counts were recorded for this clonotype. The V call is TRBV10-3, the J call TRBJ2-2; the D gene is possibly TRBD2 (6 bases). The germline V gene has CDR1 ENHRY and CDR2 SYGVKD. The CDR3 runs 11 residues. The V end was cut by 10 bases, the J end by 9 bases, with 12 bases between. CDR3 coding DNA: TGTGCCAGCAGGGAGGCGTGGGAGCTGTTTTTT. Encoded protein: CASREAWELFF.

The table lists this clonotype with a few counts. V is TRBV12-5 and J is TRBJ1-6; TRBD1 aligns across 7 bases. Unmatched junction bases numbered 11, after V lost 2 bases and J lost 1 base. The germline V gene has CDR1 LGHNT and CDR2 FRNRAP. This CDR3 is 19 amino acids long. CDR3 nucleotides: TGTGCTAGTGGTTTGACCAGGACAGGAGGCACATCCTATAATTCACCCCTCCACTTT. Translating it yields CASGLTRTGGTSYNSPLHF.

V usage is TRBV4-1 and J usage is TRBJ2-5; a possible D gene is TRBD2 (6 bases). CDR1 MGHRA and CDR2 YSYEKL come from the germline V gene. The CDR3 length is 16 residues. V was shortened by 3 bases and J by 5 bases, with 19 bases between the two germline ends. CDR3 region: CASSHGTSNRGETQYF. As DNA, the CDR3 is TGCGCCAGCAGCCACGGGACTTCTAACCGTGGGGAGACCCAGTACTTC.

This clonotype occurred many times. The J gene is TRBJ1-5, the V gene TRBV5-6; D remains ambiguous. CDR1 is SGHDT, CDR2 YYEEEE, per germline. V was shortened by 4 bases and J by 9 bases, with 17 bases between the two germline ends. The CDR3 contains 14 residues. CDR3 DNA sequence: TGTGCCAGCAGCAGGAAGGACCAGACGACGCCCCAGCATTTT. This codes for CASSRKDQTTPQHF. The entire variable domain, with the rest obtained from reference TRBV5-6 and TRBJ1-5, is as follows: DAGVTQSPTHLIKTRGQQVTLRCSPKSGHDTVSWYQQALGQGPQFIFQYYEEEERQRGNFPDRFSGHQFPNYSSELNVNALLLGDSALYLCASSRKDQTTPQHFGDGTRLSIL.

The chain couples TRBV4-2 to TRBJ1-1; no definite D call. This CDR3 spans 15 amino acids. Germline CDR1 reads LGHNA; CDR2 reads YNFKEQ. V was shortened by 0 bases and J by 0 bases, with 8 bases between the two germline ends. CDR3 coding DNA: TGTGCCAGCAGCCAAGACGGACCCATGAACACTGAAGCTTTCTTT. Amino acid sequence: CASSQDGPMNTEAFF.

V and J are TRBV6-2 or TRBV6-3 and TRBJ2-7; maybe TRBD1 (5 bases). Trimming shortened V by 0 bases and J by 6 bases, and 12 bases separated the two germline ends. This CDR3 has 14 amino acids. Germline V gives CDR1 MNHEY, CDR2 SVGEGT. The CDR3, as DNA: TGTGCCAGCAGTTACTCGATTCAGGGAACCGAGCAGTACTTC. Translation: CASSYSIQGTEQYF.

In this sample, this clonotype turned up many times. This rearrangement joins TRBV10-3 to TRBJ1-2; D possibly corresponds to TRBD1 (6 bases). The CDR3 loop spans 14 amino acids. V lost 4 bases and J lost 3, with 12 bases in between. Germline lookup yields CDR1 ENHRY and CDR2 SYGVKD. CDR3 bases: TGTGCCATCAGTGCCCTCCGGACAGACTATGGCTACACCTTC. Its protein product is CAISALRTDYGYTF.

This clonotype occurred a few times. The CDR3 protein is CASSPAGERSYEQYF. The CDR3 coding sequence is TGTGCCAGCAGCCCGGCGGGGGAGAGGTCCTACGAGCAGTACTTC. The chain links TRBV5-5 to TRBJ2-7, with 7 nucleotides matching TRBD2. In germline, CDR1 is SGHKS, CDR2 YYEKEE (reference sequence). V trimming: 4 bases; J trimming: 1 base; junction bases outside the gene matches: 8. The CDR3 runs to 15 residues.

Concerning this clonotype: At one end the junction does not follow the germline gene, possibly because of a read error. The V and J genes are TRBV7-2 and TRBJ1-2; 9 bases align to TRBD1. The CDR3 consists of 14 residues. Per germline, CDR1 SGHTA and CDR2 FQGNSA. The CDR3 here is CASNLGGQGYGYTF. CDR3 DNA sequence: TGCGCCAGCAACTTGGGGGGACAGGGATATGGCTACACCTTC.

The chain combines TRBV2 with TRBJ1-5, with unresolved D. With 4 bases removed from V and 4 bases from J, the gap between germline ends came to 8 bases. CDR3 length: 13 residues. CDR1 and CDR2 from the germline V gene are SNHLY and FYNNEI. DNA of the CDR3: TGTGCCAGCAGTGGGAGGGCAAATCAGCCCCAGCATTTT. This encodes CASSGRANQPQHF.

The chain uses TRBV6-5 and TRBJ1-5, with D maybe TRBD1 (5 bases). CDR1 and CDR2 (germline): MNHEY, SVGAGI. The CDR3 runs 15 residues. V was clipped by 6 bases and J by 2 bases, with 14 bases between them. This chain's CDR3 is CASRVRGEGNQPQHF. CDR3 DNA: TGTGCCAGCAGGGTCAGAGGGGAAGGCAATCAGCCCCAGCATTTT.

This clonotype was found many times. The chain employs TRBV7-3 and TRBJ1-1, with D possibly being TRBD1 (6 bases). The CDR3 runs to 13 residues. Germline V gene lookup returns CDR1 SGHTA and CDR2 FQGTGA. Trimming pared 5 bases from V and 8 bases from J, leaving 15 bases between. The CDR3 region has the DNA TGTGCCAGCAGCCCCCGAGGGAGGGGGGAAGCTTTCTTT. Translating it yields CASSPRGRGEAFF.

Concerning this clonotype: A much more abundant neighbour one base away suggests this may be a read error. This chain links TRBV10-3 with TRBJ2-2; D unclear. V dropped 3 bases and J dropped 7 bases, with 6 bases sitting between them. The CDR3 loop spans 12 amino acids. Germline CDR1 reads ENHRY; CDR2 reads SYGVKD. The CDR3 loop reads CAISDSSGELFF. CDR3 nucleotides: TGTGCCATCAGTGATTCCAGCGGGGAGCTGTTTTTT.

The sample holds a few counts of this clonotype. The CDR3 DNA reads as TGTGCCAGCAGTGAACCGGGGTCCGTCGCTTACGAGCAGTACTTC. Translation gives CASSEPGSVAYEQYF. The chain is built from TRBV25-1 and TRBJ2-7; perhaps TRBD2 as D (5 bases). The CDR3 sequence is 15 residues long. Germline CDR1 and CDR2: MGHDK and SYGVNS. Trimming removed 2 bases at V and 4 bases at J, with 15 bases between.

In this sample, this clonotype turned up many times. This chain joins TRBV7-2 and TRBJ1-2, with TRBD1 matching 7 bases. V shed 5 bases and J 4 bases; nucleotides not matched to a gene: 4. Germline values: CDR1 SGHTA, CDR2 FQGNSA. The CDR3 sequence is 13 residues long. CDR3 amino acids: CASSATGPYGYTF. The DNA of the CDR3 is TGTGCCAGCAGCGCGACAGGGCCCTATGGCTACACCTTC.